This T cell receptor (beta chain) is drawn from a study of T cell changes during pregnancy in multiple sclerosis. Method: immunoSEQ multiplex PCR; TCRdb's copy keeps in-frame clones and lacks some. Of more than 20,000 clones in the sample, around 93% were seen once. The sequencing here drew on CD4+ T cells from peripheral blood mononuclear cells, taken in the third trimester of pregnancy. This receptor was obtained from a female donor with multiple sclerosis, enrolled in a pregnancy study.

The CDR3 DNA reads as TGTGCCAGCAGCGAACAGGGGGGATATGGCTACACCTTC. Its translation is CASSEQGGYGYTF. V gene TRBV6-1 combines with J gene TRBJ1-2, with 8 positions matching TRBD1. The CDR3 spans 13 residues. Germline-derived CDR1 and CDR2 are MNHNS and SASEGT. Unmatched junction bases numbered 5, after V lost 6 bases and J lost 5 bases.